This record concerns one T cell receptor beta chain sequence. The antigen remains undetermined. The length of the CDR3 is 13 residues. The germline V gene encodes CDR1 MDHEN and CDR2 SYDVKM. This specimen comes from a study of CXCR3-negative and CXCR3-positive naive CD8 T cells. About the study: Overall TRB read output was about 140 million, and each library contained about 1.5 +/- 0.3 million reads. General study findings and limits: Naive CXCR3-positive and CXCR3-negative cells shared TRBV-TRBJ usage; memory cells diverged.

Preparation of TRB cDNA libraries relied on 5' RACE carrying UMI labels. TCRdb reprocessed the 5' RACE reads and stores each CDR3 protein as one record, lacking DNA. The sample's table shows 150,000 or so distinct CDR3 sequences. The sequence was obtained from a human donor in good health. Some clones in this sample may be carry-over from other donors' samples. V usage is TRBV28 and J usage is TRBJ2-7; absent DNA, TCRdb's TRBD1 call cannot be checked. Sample: naive CXCR3- CD8+ T cells from blood. Specified subset: CD45RO-CCR7+CD27+CD95- naive CD8+ T cells lacking CXCR3 (TNR3-). CDR3 in amino acids: CASSQYRGDEQYF.